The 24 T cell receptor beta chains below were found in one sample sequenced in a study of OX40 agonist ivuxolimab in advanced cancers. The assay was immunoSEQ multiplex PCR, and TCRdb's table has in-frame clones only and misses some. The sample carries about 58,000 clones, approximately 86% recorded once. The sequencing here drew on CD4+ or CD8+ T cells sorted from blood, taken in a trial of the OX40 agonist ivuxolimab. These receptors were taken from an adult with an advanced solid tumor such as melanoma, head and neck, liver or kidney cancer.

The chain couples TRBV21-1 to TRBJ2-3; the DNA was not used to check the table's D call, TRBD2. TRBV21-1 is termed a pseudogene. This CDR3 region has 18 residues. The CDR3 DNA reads TGTGCCAGCAGCAAAGTGAAAAGCGGGAGGCCTTTCACAGATACGCAGTATTTT. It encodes CASSKVKSGRPFTDTQYF.

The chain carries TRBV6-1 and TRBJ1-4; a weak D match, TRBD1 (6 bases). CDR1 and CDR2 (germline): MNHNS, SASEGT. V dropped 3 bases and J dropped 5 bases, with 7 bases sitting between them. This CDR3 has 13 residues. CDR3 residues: CASSERGNEKLFF. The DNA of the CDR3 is TGTGCCAGCAGTGAGAGGGGGAATGAAAAACTGTTTTTT.

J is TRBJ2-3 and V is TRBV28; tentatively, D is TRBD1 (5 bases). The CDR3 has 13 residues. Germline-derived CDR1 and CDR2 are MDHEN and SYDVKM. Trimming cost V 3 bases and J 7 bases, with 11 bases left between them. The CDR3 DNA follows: TGTGCCAGCAGTTTTCAGGGTGCATATACGCAGTATTTT. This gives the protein CASSFQGAYTQYF.

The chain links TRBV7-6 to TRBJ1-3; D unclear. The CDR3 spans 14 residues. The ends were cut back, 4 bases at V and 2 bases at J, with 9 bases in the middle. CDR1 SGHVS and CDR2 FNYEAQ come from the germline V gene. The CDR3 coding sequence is TGTGCCAGCAGCTGGACCTCCACTGGAAACACCATATATTTT. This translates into CASSWTSTGNTIYF.

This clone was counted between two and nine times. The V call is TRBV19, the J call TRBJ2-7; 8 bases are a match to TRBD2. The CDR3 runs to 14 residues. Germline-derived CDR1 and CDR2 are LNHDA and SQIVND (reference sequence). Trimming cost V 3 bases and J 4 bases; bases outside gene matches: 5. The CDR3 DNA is TGTGCCAGTAGTATTCAGCGGGAGAGGTACGAGCAGTACTTC. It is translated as CASSIQRERYEQYF.

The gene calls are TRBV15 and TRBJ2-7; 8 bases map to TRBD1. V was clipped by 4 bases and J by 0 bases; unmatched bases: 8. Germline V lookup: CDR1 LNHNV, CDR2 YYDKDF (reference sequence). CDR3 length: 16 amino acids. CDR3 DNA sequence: TGTGCCACCAGCACCCATAGGACAGGGAGCTCCTACGAGCAGTACTTC. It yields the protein CATSTHRTGSSYEQYF.

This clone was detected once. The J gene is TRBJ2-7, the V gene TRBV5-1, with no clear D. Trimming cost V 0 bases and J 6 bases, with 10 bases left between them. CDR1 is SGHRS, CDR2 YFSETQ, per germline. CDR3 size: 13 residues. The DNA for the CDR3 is TGCGCCAGCAGCTTGGCGGTAGTCGGCGAGCAGTACTTC. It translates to CASSLAVVGEQYF.

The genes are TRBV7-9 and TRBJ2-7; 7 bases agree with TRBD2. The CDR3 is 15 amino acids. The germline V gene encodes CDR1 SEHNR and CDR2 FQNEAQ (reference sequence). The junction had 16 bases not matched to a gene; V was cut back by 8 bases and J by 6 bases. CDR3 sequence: CASGSVGGRGLEQYF. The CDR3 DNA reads TGTGCCAGCGGTTCTGTGGGCGGGAGAGGTCTCGAGCAGTACTTC. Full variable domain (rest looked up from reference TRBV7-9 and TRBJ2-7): DTGVSQNPRHKITKRGQNVTFRCDPISEHNRLYWYRQTLGQGPEFLTYFQNEAQLEKSRLLSDRFSAERPKGSFSTLEIQRTEQGDSAMYLCASGSVGGRGLEQYFGPGTRLTVT.

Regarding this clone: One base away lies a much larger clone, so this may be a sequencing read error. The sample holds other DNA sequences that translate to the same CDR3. CDR3 loop: CASSPPLLAGVSEQYF. CDR3 coding DNA: TGTGCCAGCAGCCCGCCATTACTAGCGGGGGTATCCGAGCAGTACTTC. The chain joins TRBV14 to TRBJ2-7, with TRBD2 identical over 11 bases. Germline V gene sequence: CDR1 SGHDN, CDR2 FVKESK. This CDR3 region has 16 residues. The trim removed 4 bases at V and 6 bases at J, leaving 11 bases unmatched.

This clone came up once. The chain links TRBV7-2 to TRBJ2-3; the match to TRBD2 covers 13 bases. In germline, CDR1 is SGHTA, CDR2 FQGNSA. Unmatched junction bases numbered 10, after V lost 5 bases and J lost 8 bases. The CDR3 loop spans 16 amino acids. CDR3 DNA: TGTGCCAGCAGCCCCCCGGGACTAGCGGGGCGGGTTACGCAGTATTTT. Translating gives CASSPPGLAGRVTQYF.

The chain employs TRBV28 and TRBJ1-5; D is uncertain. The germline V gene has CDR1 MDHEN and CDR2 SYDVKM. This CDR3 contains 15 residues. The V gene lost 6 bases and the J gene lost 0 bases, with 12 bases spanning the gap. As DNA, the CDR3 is TGTGCCAGCAGACCTGGAGGCATTAGCAATCAGCCCCAGCATTTT. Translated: CASRPGGISNQPQHF. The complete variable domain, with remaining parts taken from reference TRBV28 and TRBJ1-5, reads DVKVTQSSRYLVKRTGEKVFLECVQDMDHENMFWYRQDPGLGLRLIYFSYDVKMKEKGDIPEGYSVSREKKERFSLILESASTNQTSMYLCASRPGGISNQPQHFGDGTRLSIL.

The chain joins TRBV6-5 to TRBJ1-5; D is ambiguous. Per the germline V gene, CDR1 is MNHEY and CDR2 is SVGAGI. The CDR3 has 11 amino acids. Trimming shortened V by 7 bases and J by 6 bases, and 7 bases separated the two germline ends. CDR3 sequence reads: CASTDFQPQHF. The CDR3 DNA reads TGTGCCAGCACCGACTTTCAGCCCCAGCATTTT.

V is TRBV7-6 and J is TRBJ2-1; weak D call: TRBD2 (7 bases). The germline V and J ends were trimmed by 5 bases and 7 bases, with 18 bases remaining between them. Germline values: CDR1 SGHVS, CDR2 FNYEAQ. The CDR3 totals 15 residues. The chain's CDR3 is CASSTLGGAGNEQFF. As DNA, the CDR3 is TGTGCCAGCAGCACTCTTGGGGGGGCTGGGAATGAGCAGTTCTTC. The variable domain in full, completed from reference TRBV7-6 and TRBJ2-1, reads GAGVSQSPRYKVTKRGQDVALRCDPISGHVSLYWYRQALGQGPEFLTYFNYEAQQDKSGLPNDRFSAERPEGSISTLTIQRTEQRDSAMYRCASSTLGGAGNEQFFGPGTRLTVL.

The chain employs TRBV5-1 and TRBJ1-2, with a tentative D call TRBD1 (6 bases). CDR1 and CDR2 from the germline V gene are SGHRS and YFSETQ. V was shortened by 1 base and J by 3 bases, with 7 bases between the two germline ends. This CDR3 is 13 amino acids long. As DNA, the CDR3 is TGCGCCAGCAGCTTGTCAGGGGACTATGGCTACACCTTC. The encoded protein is CASSLSGDYGYTF.

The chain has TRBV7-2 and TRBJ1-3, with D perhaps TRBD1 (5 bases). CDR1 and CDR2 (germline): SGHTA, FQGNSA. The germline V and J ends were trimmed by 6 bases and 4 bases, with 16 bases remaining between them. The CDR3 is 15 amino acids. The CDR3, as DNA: TGTGCCAGCAGTCCAGGAGGGGCAGAAGGAAACACCATATATTTT. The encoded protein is CASSPGGAEGNTIYF.

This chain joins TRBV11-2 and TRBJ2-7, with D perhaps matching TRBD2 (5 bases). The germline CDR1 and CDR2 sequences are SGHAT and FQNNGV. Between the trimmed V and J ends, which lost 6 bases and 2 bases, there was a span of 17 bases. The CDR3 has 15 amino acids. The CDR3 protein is CASRGWSGAPYEQYF. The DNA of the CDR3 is TGTGCCAGCAGGGGATGGAGCGGAGCGCCCTACGAGCAGTACTTC.

CDR3 in amino acids: CASSLGYTFYGYTF. The CDR3 bases are TGTGCCAGCAGCCTAGGGTACACCTTCTATGGCTACACCTTC. The chain uses TRBV7-9 and TRBJ1-2; D call uncertain. The CDR3 totals 14 residues. Trimming took off 5 bases at V and 4 bases at J, with 14 bases between the two ends. Germline V gives CDR1 SEHNR, CDR2 FQNEAQ (reference sequence).

As DNA, the CDR3 is TGTGCCAGCAGGGGCGACACCTACAATGAGCAGTTCTTC. Translation gives CASRGDTYNEQFF. The chain links TRBV6-5 to TRBJ2-1; D uncertain. Trimming removed 6 bases from V and 2 bases from J, with 8 bases in between. Germline V CDR1 and CDR2: MNHEY, SVGAGI. The CDR3 extends over 13 amino acids.

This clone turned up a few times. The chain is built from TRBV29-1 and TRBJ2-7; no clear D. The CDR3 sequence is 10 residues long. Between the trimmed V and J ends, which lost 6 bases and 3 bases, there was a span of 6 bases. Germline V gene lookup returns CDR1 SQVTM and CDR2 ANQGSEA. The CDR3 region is CSVRNYEQYF. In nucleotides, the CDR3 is TGCAGCGTAAGAAACTACGAGCAGTACTTC.

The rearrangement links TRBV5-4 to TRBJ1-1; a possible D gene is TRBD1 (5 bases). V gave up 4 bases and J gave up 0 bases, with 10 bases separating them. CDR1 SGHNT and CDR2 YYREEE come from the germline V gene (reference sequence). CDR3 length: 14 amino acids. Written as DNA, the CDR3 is TGTGCCAGCAGCCCTACAGGTATGAACACTGAAGCTTTCTTT. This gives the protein CASSPTGMNTEAFF.

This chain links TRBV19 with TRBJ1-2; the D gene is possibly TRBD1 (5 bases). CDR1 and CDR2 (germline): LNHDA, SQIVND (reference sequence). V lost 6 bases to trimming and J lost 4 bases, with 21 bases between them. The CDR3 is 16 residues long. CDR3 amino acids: CASSPGAGNPIYGYTF. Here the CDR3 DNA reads TGTGCCAGTAGCCCTGGGGCAGGGAACCCAATCTATGGCTACACCTTC.

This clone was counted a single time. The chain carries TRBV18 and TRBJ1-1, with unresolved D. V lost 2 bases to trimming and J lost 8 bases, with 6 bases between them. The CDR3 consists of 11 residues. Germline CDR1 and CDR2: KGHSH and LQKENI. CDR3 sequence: CASSPKEEAFF. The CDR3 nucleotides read TGTGCCAGCTCACCAAAAGAGGAAGCTTTCTTT.

CDR3 region: CASSLEARTGNEKLFF. For the CDR3, the DNA is TGCGCCAGCAGCTTGGAAGCACGGACAGGGAATGAAAAACTGTTTTTT. The chain couples TRBV5-1 to TRBJ1-4, with TRBD1 matching over 8 bases. The ends lost 0 bases at V and 5 bases at J; junction bases unmatched: 6. Germline V gene data show CDR1 as SGHRS and CDR2 as YFSETQ. The CDR3 runs 16 residues.

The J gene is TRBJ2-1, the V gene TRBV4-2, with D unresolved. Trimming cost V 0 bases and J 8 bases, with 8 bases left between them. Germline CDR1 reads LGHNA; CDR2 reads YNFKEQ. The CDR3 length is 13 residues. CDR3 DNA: TGTGCCAGCAGCCAAGATTGGACCGATGAGCAGTTCTTC. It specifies CASSQDWTDEQFF.